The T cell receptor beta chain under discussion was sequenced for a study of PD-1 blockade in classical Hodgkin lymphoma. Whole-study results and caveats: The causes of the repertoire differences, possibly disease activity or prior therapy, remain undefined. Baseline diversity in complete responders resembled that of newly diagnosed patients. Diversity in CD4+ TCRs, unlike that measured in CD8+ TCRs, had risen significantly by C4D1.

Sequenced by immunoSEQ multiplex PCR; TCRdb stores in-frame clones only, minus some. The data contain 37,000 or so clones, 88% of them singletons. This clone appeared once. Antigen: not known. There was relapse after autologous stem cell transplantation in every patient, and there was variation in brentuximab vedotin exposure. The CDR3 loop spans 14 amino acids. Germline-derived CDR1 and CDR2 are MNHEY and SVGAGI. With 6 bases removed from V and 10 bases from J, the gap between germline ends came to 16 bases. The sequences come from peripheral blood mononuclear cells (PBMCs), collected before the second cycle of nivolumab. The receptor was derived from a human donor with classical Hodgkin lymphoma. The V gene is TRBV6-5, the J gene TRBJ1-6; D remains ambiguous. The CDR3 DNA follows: TGTGCCAGCAGGCCCGGGCCCCCCGTATCACCCCTCCACTTT. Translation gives CASRPGPPVSPLHF.